What follows are 9 T cell receptor beta chains derived from one specimen sequenced in a study of blood T cell repertoires in COVID-19. Some clones are missing from TCRdb's copy, which holds only in-frame ones; the method was immunoSEQ multiplex PCR. The sample lists about 150,000 clones, 84% occurring once. The sequencing sample was made of PBMCs or T cells enriched from blood (not recorded which). Source of these receptors: a man between 45 and 60 years old who had recovered from COVID-19.

This clone was counted ten times or more. The rearrangement joins TRBV6-4 to TRBJ2-3; 11 nucleotides match TRBD2. From germline, CDR1 is MRHNA and CDR2 SNTAGT. The CDR3 spans 15 residues. V lost 10 bases and J lost 1; bases outside the gene matches: 7. This CDR3 is CATSLLAGGTDTQYF. As DNA, the CDR3 is TGTGCCACGTCTCTACTAGCGGGGGGCACAGATACGCAGTATTTT.

V is TRBV5-1 and J is TRBJ2-7, with D perhaps matching TRBD2 (5 bases). Germline CDR1 SGHRS, CDR2 YFSETQ. V dropped 7 bases and J dropped 3 bases, with 20 bases sitting between them. The CDR3 is made up of 15 amino acids. This chain's CDR3 is CASARTSGTIYEQYF. CDR3 in DNA: TGCGCCAGCGCCCGAACCAGCGGAACCATCTACGAGCAGTACTTC.

V is TRBV4-1 and J is TRBJ2-1, with a tentative D call TRBD2 (7 bases). Germline CDR1 and CDR2: MGHRA and YSYEKL. V was pared by 4 bases and J by 1 base, with 14 bases between. This CDR3 has 16 residues. The CDR3 loop reads CASSRVQGGSYNEQFF. CDR3 DNA sequence: TGCGCCAGCAGCCGGGTACAGGGAGGGTCCTACAATGAGCAGTTCTTC.

CDR3 loop: CASSLRGLLTDTQYF. In DNA form, the CDR3 reads TGTGCCAGCAGCCTCCGGGGATTACTCACAGATACGCAGTATTTT. The chain has TRBV7-2 and TRBJ2-3; D perhaps matches TRBD2 (5 bases). The CDR3 contains 15 residues. Germline V gene sequence: CDR1 SGHTA, CDR2 FQGNSA. V lost 5 bases to trimming and J lost 2 bases, with 14 bases between them.

The CDR3 loop reads CASSPKDRVNTEAFF. DNA for the CDR3: TGTGCCAGCAGCCCAAAGGACAGAGTGAACACTGAAGCTTTCTTT. The chain has TRBV4-2 and TRBJ1-1; D possibly corresponds to TRBD1 (6 bases). Germline CDR1 reads LGHNA; CDR2 reads YNFKEQ. Trimming took 4 bases from V and 0 from J, leaving 12 bases between them. The CDR3 loop spans 15 amino acids.

On this clone: Other DNA sequences in this sample translate to the same CDR3. V and J are TRBV7-9 and TRBJ1-1; D remains ambiguous. This CDR3 is built from 12 residues. Germline V gene lookup returns CDR1 SEHNR and CDR2 FQNEAQ (reference sequence). V lost 5 bases, J lost 5 bases, and 9 bases lay in between. DNA of the CDR3: TGTGCCAGCAGCCCCCGGGGAACTGAAGCTTTCTTT. As protein: CASSPRGTEAFF.

CDR3 in DNA: TGTGCCAGCAGTCGAGACGGGTACAATCAGCCCCAGCATTTT. Its translation: CASSRDGYNQPQHF. The genes are TRBV5-5 and TRBJ1-5, with no clear D. CDR1 is SGHKS and CDR2 is YYEKEE in the germline V gene (reference sequence). This CDR3 has 14 amino acids. V lost 5 bases to trimming and J lost 3 bases, with 12 bases between them. Supplemented by reference TRBV5-5 and TRBJ1-5, the full variable domain reads DAGVTQSPTHLIKTRGQQVTLRCSPISGHKSVSWYQQVLGQGPQFIFQYYEKEERGRGNFPDRFSARQFPNYSSELNVNALLLGDSALYLCASSRDGYNQPQHFGDGTRLSIL.

This clone was observed a single time. The rearrangement uses TRBV5-1 and TRBJ1-3; tentatively, D is TRBD1 (5 bases). The CDR3 is 14 residues long. Trimming removed 4 bases at V and 1 base at J, with 9 bases between. Germline V gene lookup returns CDR1 SGHRS and CDR2 YFSETQ. The CDR3 region has the DNA TGCGCCAGCAGCCGGGGGGAGTCTGGAAACACCATATATTTT. Translating it yields CASSRGESGNTIYF.

This sequence joins TRBV4-3 and TRBJ2-1; 9 bases agree with TRBD2. Looked up from germline, CDR1 is LGHNA and CDR2 is YSLEER. The CDR3 length is 16 residues. The junction had 13 bases not matched to a gene; V was cut back by 3 bases and J by 10 bases. This CDR3 reads CASSHLGGGASNEQFF. In DNA, the CDR3 is TGCGCCAGCAGCCATCTTGGCGGGGGGGCTTCTAACGAGCAGTTCTTC.